Listed below are T cell receptor beta chains from one sample, sequenced in a study of T cells in Graves' hyperthyroidism and ophthalmopathy. TCRdb passed the multiplex PCR reads through MiXCR, listing each CDR3 protein once. The data show about 700,000 distinct CDR3 sequences, 13% to 15% seen once. Sequenced: blood. The receptor set was obtained from a woman aged 18-29 years with Graves' hyperthyroidism. Each CDR3 is given with its conserved first and last residue. Fields, in order: clone size, D gene, V gene, CDR3 length, J gene, CDR3 protein, CDR3 DNA. The D gene is left open where the match is weak. The size entry is marked missing in some rows and otherwise reads once, few, many or a size class.

clone_size: many; d_call: NA; v_call: TRBV2; cdr3_length: 14; j_call: TRBJ1-5; cdr3_aa: CASSPLLPNQPQHF; cdr3_nt: TGTGCCAGCAGCCCCCTTTTGCCAAATCAGCCCCAGCATTTT
clone_size: many; d_call: TRBD1; v_call: TRBV7-2; cdr3_length: 18; j_call: TRBJ2-4; cdr3_aa: CASSSPGQGAWVKNIQYF; cdr3_nt: TGTGCCAGCAGCTCTCCGGGACAGGGGGCGTGGGTCAAAAACATTCAGTACTTC
clone_size: few; d_call: NA; v_call: TRBV12-3/TRBV12-4; cdr3_length: 14; j_call: TRBJ2-7; cdr3_aa: CASSSTGLSYEQYF; cdr3_nt: TGTGCCAGCAGCTCGACGGGACTCTCCTACGAGCAGTACTTC
clone_size: few; d_call: NA; v_call: TRBV19; cdr3_length: 13; j_call: TRBJ1-5; cdr3_aa: CASSIGGGQPQHF; cdr3_nt: TGTGCCAGTAGTATCGGGGGGGGGCAGCCCCAGCATTTT
clone_size: many; d_call: TRBD2; v_call: TRBV6-1; cdr3_length: 15; j_call: TRBJ2-2; cdr3_aa: CASRKAGERNGELFF; cdr3_nt: TGTGCCAGCAGGAAAGCGGGAGAACGGAACGGGGAGCTGTTTTTT
clone_size: few; d_call: NA; v_call: TRBV7-3; cdr3_length: 17; j_call: TRBJ2-3; cdr3_aa: CASSHGLGGPGTDTQYF; cdr3_nt: TGTGCCAGCAGCCATGGTCTCGGAGGGCCTGGCACAGATACGCAGTATTTT
clone_size: many; d_call: NA; v_call: TRBV30; cdr3_length: 12; j_call: TRBJ2-1; cdr3_aa: CAFSLVGNEQFF; cdr3_nt: TGTGCCTTTTCACTGGTGGGCAATGAGCAGTTCTTC
clone_size: few; d_call: TRBD2; v_call: TRBV28; cdr3_length: 10; j_call: TRBJ2-3; cdr3_aa: CATTSGSSYF; cdr3_nt: TGTGCCACCACTAGCGGGAGCTCATATTTT
clone_size: NA; d_call: TRBD2; v_call: TRBV30; cdr3_length: 15; j_call: TRBJ2-1; cdr3_aa: CAWSVSAGGYNEQFF; cdr3_nt: TGTGCCTGGAGTGTTTCGGCGGGAGGTTACAATGAGCAGTTCTTC
clone_size: NA; d_call: NA; v_call: TRBV6-1; cdr3_length: 14; j_call: TRBJ2-7; cdr3_aa: CASTRGDGAYEQYF; cdr3_nt: TGTGCCAGCACCCGAGGGGACGGAGCCTACGAGCAGTACTTC
clone_size: few; d_call: NA; v_call: TRBV4-1; cdr3_length: 16; j_call: TRBJ1-3; cdr3_aa: CASSHVVGRSGNTIYF; cdr3_nt: TGCGCCAGCAGCCACGTCGTCGGACGGTCTGGAAACACCATATATTTT
clone_size: many; d_call: TRBD1; v_call: TRBV4-1; cdr3_length: 14; j_call: TRBJ2-5; cdr3_aa: CASSRLQGLETQYF; cdr3_nt: TGCGCCAGCAGCCGGTTACAGGGGTTGGAGACCCAGTACTTC
clone_size: many; d_call: TRBD1; v_call: TRBV5-1; cdr3_length: 15; j_call: TRBJ1-1; cdr3_aa: CASSGGDRVGTEAFF; cdr3_nt: TGCGCCAGCAGCGGGGGGGACAGGGTAGGAACTGAAGCTTTCTTT
clone_size: many; d_call: NA; v_call: TRBV11-2; cdr3_length: 18; j_call: TRBJ2-6; cdr3_aa: CASSSVVGGPGGANVLTF; cdr3_nt: TGTGCCAGCAGCTCCGTGGTAGGGGGGCCGGGTGGGGCCAACGTCCTGACTTTC
clone_size: many; d_call: NA; v_call: TRBV2; cdr3_length: 13; j_call: TRBJ1-2; cdr3_aa: CASMGRPNYGYTF; cdr3_nt: TGTGCCAGCATGGGGCGTCCTAACTATGGCTACACCTTC
clone_size: few; d_call: NA; v_call: TRBV27; cdr3_length: 15; j_call: TRBJ2-1; cdr3_aa: CASSFQGRDYNEQFF; cdr3_nt: TGTGCCAGCAGTTTTCAGGGACGGGACTACAATGAGCAGTTCTTC
clone_size: many; d_call: TRBD2; v_call: TRBV28; cdr3_length: 15; j_call: TRBJ2-5; cdr3_aa: CASSFAHSGGETQYF; cdr3_nt: TGTGCCAGCAGTTTTGCCCATAGCGGGGGGGAGACCCAGTACTTC
clone_size: few; d_call: NA; v_call: TRBV5-1; cdr3_length: 13; j_call: TRBJ1-1; cdr3_aa: CASGRRRGTEAFF; cdr3_nt: TGCGCCAGCGGGAGACGAAGGGGCACTGAAGCTTTCTTT
clone_size: many; d_call: NA; v_call: TRBV7-2; cdr3_length: 13; j_call: TRBJ1-2; cdr3_aa: CASSVGRNYGYTF; cdr3_nt: TGTGCCAGCAGCGTTGGGAGGAACTATGGCTACACCTTC
clone_size: NA; d_call: NA; v_call: TRBV11-1; cdr3_length: 14; j_call: TRBJ2-5; cdr3_aa: CASSLMGGTETQYF; cdr3_nt: TGTGCCAGCAGCCTTATGGGCGGGACGGAGACCCAGTACTTC
clone_size: many; d_call: NA; v_call: TRBV7-2; cdr3_length: 15; j_call: TRBJ2-1; cdr3_aa: CASILGVAAYNEQFF; cdr3_nt: TGTGCCAGCATCCTGGGGGTAGCAGCCTACAATGAGCAGTTCTTC
clone_size: NA; d_call: NA; v_call: TRBV10-2; cdr3_length: 15; j_call: TRBJ1-5; cdr3_aa: CASGRGEGSNQPQHF; cdr3_nt: TGCGCCAGCGGGAGGGGAGAAGGGAGTAATCAGCCCCAGCATTTT
clone_size: NA; d_call: NA; v_call: TRBV5-1; cdr3_length: 14; j_call: TRBJ2-3; cdr3_aa: CASSLDVGGDTQYF; cdr3_nt: TGCGCCAGCAGCTTGGACGTCGGAGGGGATACGCAGTATTTT
clone_size: many; d_call: NA; v_call: TRBV10-3; cdr3_length: 12; j_call: TRBJ1-5; cdr3_aa: CAISEGDQPQHF; cdr3_nt: TGTGCCATCAGTGAAGGCGACCAGCCCCAGCATTTT
clone_size: NA; d_call: NA; v_call: TRBV12-3/TRBV12-4; cdr3_length: 15; j_call: TRBJ2-1; cdr3_aa: CASSFVAISMDEQFF; cdr3_nt: TGTGCCAGCAGTTTCGTGGCAATTTCGATGGATGAGCAGTTCTTC
clone_size: many; d_call: TRBD1; v_call: TRBV20-1; cdr3_length: 15; j_call: TRBJ1-2; cdr3_aa: CSATPGQATNYGYTF; cdr3_nt: TGCAGTGCTACACCGGGACAGGCGACTAACTATGGCTACACCTTC
clone_size: many; d_call: TRBD1; v_call: TRBV2; cdr3_length: 17; j_call: TRBJ1-1; cdr3_aa: CASRTPRTGDLNTEAFF; cdr3_nt: TGTGCCAGCAGAACACCTCGGACAGGGGACCTGAACACTGAAGCTTTCTTT
clone_size: many; d_call: NA; v_call: TRBV20-1; cdr3_length: 15; j_call: TRBJ2-3; cdr3_aa: CSARKRAASTDTQYF; cdr3_nt: TGCAGTGCTAGGAAGAGGGCGGCTAGCACAGATACGCAGTATTTT
clone_size: many; d_call: NA; v_call: TRBV3-1; cdr3_length: 17; j_call: TRBJ1-2; cdr3_aa: CASSQDRRGEPNYGYTF; cdr3_nt: TGTGCCAGCAGCCAAGATCGGCGAGGGGAGCCTAACTATGGCTACACCTTC
clone_size: many; d_call: TRBD2; v_call: TRBV24-1; cdr3_length: 14; j_call: TRBJ2-2; cdr3_aa: CATSRGANTGELFF; cdr3_nt: TGTGCCACCAGTCGGGGGGCGAACACCGGGGAGCTGTTTTTT
clone_size: few; d_call: TRBD2; v_call: TRBV11-2; cdr3_length: 16; j_call: TRBJ2-2; cdr3_aa: CASRPGLAGVVGELFF; cdr3_nt: TGTGCCAGCAGACCCGGACTAGCGGGAGTGGTCGGGGAGCTGTTTTTT
clone_size: many; d_call: NA; v_call: TRBV12-3/TRBV12-4; cdr3_length: 15; j_call: TRBJ1-1; cdr3_aa: CASRPWAQKGTEAFF; cdr3_nt: TGTGCCAGCAGACCTTGGGCCCAGAAGGGGACTGAAGCTTTCTTT
clone_size: few; d_call: TRBD2; v_call: TRBV10-2; cdr3_length: 17; j_call: TRBJ2-1; cdr3_aa: CASSGTSTSSSYNEQFF; cdr3_nt: TGCGCCAGCAGTGGGACTAGCACCTCGAGCTCCTACAATGAGCAGTTCTTC
clone_size: many; d_call: TRBD1; v_call: TRBV11-2; cdr3_length: 14; j_call: TRBJ2-7; cdr3_aa: CASSLPGTGYEQYF; cdr3_nt: TGTGCCAGCAGCCTCCCAGGGACAGGCTACGAGCAGTACTTC
clone_size: many; d_call: NA; v_call: TRBV18; cdr3_length: 16; j_call: TRBJ2-1; cdr3_aa: CASSPVRGNLGNEQFF; cdr3_nt: TGTGCCAGCTCACCAGTACGGGGGAACCTGGGGAATGAGCAGTTCTTC
clone_size: many; d_call: TRBD2; v_call: TRBV20-1; cdr3_length: 15; j_call: TRBJ2-7; cdr3_aa: CSARDTGTSSYEQYF; cdr3_nt: TGCAGTGCTAGAGACACCGGGACTAGCAGCTACGAGCAGTACTTC
clone_size: many; d_call: TRBD1; v_call: TRBV14; cdr3_length: 16; j_call: TRBJ2-7; cdr3_aa: CASSYIHGTVNYEQYF; cdr3_nt: TGTGCCAGCAGCTACATCCATGGGACAGTCAACTACGAGCAGTACTTC
clone_size: NA; d_call: TRBD1; v_call: TRBV16; cdr3_length: 19; j_call: TRBJ1-5; cdr3_aa: CASSQFGTGGGGSLQPQHF; cdr3_nt: TGTGCCAGCAGCCAATTTGGGACAGGGGGCGGAGGGTCTCTCCAGCCCCAGCATTTT
clone_size: few; d_call: NA; v_call: TRBV19; cdr3_length: 17; j_call: TRBJ2-1; cdr3_aa: CASTNRIGVVGSNEQFF; cdr3_nt: TGTGCCAGTACAAATAGGATCGGGGTTGTTGGTAGCAATGAGCAGTTCTTC
clone_size: many; d_call: TRBD2; v_call: TRBV6-1; cdr3_length: 17; j_call: TRBJ2-1; cdr3_aa: CASSPQGLAGNYNEQFF; cdr3_nt: TGTGCCAGCAGTCCTCAGGGACTAGCGGGAAACTACAATGAGCAGTTCTTC